The clone carrying this T cell receptor beta chain was observed at least ten times. Each cDNA got a UMI-containing oligo ligated at its 3' end. First-round PCR used 3 to 4 cycles and beta primers RC1.1 and RC1.2 covering TRBC1 and TRBC2. TCRdb re-called the UMI-ligation and nested PCR reads through MiXCR, storing one row per CDR3 protein. Altogether about 33,000 distinct CDR3 sequences are present, about 9.3% being singletons, with the ten largest covering around a tenth. V lost 6 bases to trimming and J lost 7 bases; unmatched junction nucleotides: 14. The CDR3 contains 15 residues. Germline-derived CDR1 and CDR2 are DFQATT and SNEGSKA (reference sequence). The data were obtained in a study of quantifying T cell responses using KT2 cells. Overall study: Reverse transcription used primers in the TCR alpha and beta constant regions. The second PCR was a qPCR stopped at a predetermined fluorescence threshold.

The sequenced sample was PBMCs spiked with cells of the T cell clone KT2. The receptor was derived from a human donor. The rearrangement uses TRBV20-1 and TRBJ2-2; the match to TRBD2 covers 7 bases. The CDR3 sequence: CSAPDPGLHYGELFF. Written as DNA, the CDR3 is TGCAGTGCGCCAGATCCGGGACTACACTACGGGGAGCTGTTTTTT.